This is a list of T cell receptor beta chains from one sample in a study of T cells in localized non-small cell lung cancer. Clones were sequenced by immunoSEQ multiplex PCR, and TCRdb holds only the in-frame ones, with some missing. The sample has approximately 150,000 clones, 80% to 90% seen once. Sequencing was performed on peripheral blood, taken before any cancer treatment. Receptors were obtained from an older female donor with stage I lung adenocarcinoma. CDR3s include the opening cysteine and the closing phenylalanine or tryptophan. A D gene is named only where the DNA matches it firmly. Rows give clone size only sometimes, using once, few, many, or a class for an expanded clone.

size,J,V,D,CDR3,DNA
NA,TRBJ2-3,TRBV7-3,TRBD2,CASSYRLADSTDTQYF,TGTGCCAGCAGCTACAGACTAGCGGATAGCACAGATACGCAGTATTTT
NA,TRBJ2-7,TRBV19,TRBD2,CASSPNTSGRYEQYF,TGTGCCAGTAGTCCGAATACTAGCGGCCGCTACGAGCAGTACTTC
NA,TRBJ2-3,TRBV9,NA,CASSASQTDTQYF,TGTGCCAGCAGCGCGTCCCAGACAGATACGCAGTATTTT
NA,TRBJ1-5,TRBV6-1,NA,CASSERTNQPQHF,TGTGCCAGCAGTGAGCGGACAAATCAGCCCCAGCATTTT
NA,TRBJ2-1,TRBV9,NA,CASSVDPSSYNEQFF,TGTGCCAGCAGCGTAGACCCGAGCTCCTACAATGAGCAGTTCTTC
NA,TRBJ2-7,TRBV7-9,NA,CASSLDYSGYEQYF,TGTGCCAGCAGCCTAGATTACAGCGGTTACGAGCAGTACTTC
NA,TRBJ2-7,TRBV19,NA,CASSISRLGAAFYEQYF,TGTGCCAGTAGTATAAGCCGCCTAGGGGCGGCCTTCTACGAGCAGTACTTC
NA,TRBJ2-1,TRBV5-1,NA,CASSTKHNEQFF,TGCGCCAGCAGCACAAAACACAATGAGCAGTTCTTC
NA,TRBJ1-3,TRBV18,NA,CASSPEAISGNTIYF,TGTGCCAGCTCACCAGAGGCCATCTCTGGAAACACCATATATTTT
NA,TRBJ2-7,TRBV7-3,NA,CASSLRGQAVQYF,TGTGCCAGCAGCTTAAGAGGACAAGCCGTACAGTACTTC
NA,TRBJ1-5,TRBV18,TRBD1,CASSPTPQGGNQPQHF,TGTGCCAGCTCCCCCACCCCGCAGGGGGGAAATCAGCCCCAGCATTTT
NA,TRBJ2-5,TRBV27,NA,CASSLSPTQQTQYF,TGTGCCAGCAGTTTATCCCCCACCCAACAGACCCAGTACTTC
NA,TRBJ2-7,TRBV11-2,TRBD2,CASSSGSSYEQYF,TGTGCCAGCAGCAGCGGGAGCTCCTACGAGCAGTACTTC
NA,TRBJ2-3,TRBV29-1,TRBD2,CSVAGTSGRPTDTQYF,TGCAGCGTTGCCGGGACTAGCGGGAGACCCACAGATACGCAGTATTTT
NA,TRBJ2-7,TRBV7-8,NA,CASSLLGHSLYEQYF,TGTGCCAGCAGCTTACTAGGGCACTCCCTCTACGAGCAGTACTTC
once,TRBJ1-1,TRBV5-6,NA,CASSLGREAFF,TGTGCCAGCAGCTTAGGACGGGAAGCTTTCTTT